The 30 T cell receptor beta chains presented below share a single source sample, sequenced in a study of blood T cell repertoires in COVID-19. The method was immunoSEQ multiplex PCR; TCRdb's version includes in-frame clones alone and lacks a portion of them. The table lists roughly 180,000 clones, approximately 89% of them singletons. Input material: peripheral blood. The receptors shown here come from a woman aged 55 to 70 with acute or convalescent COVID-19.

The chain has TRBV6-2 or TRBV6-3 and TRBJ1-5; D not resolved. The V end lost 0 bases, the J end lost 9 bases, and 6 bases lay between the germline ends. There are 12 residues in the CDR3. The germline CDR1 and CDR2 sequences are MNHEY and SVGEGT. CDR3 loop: CASSYSLLPQHF. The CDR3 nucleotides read TGTGCCAGCAGTTACTCCCTCCTGCCCCAGCATTTT.

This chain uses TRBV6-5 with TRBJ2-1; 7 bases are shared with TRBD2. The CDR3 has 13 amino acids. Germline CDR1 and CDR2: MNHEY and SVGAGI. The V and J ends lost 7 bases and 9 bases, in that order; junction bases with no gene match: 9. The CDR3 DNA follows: TGTGCCAGCAAGGTTGGGGGGGGGAGTGAGCAGTTCTTC. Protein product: CASKVGGGSEQFF.

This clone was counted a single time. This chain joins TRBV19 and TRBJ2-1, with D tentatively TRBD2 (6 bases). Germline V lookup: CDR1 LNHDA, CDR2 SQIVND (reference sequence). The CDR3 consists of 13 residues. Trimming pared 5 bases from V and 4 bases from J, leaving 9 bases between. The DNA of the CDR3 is TGTGCCAGTAGTGGGGGGAGGTACAATGAGCAGTTCTTC. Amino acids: CASSGGRYNEQFF.

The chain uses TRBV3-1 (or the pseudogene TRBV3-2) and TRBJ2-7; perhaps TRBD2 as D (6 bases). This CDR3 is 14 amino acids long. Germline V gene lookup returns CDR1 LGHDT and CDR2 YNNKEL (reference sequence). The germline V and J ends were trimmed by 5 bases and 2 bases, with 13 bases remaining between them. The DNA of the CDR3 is TGTGCCAGCAGCTACCGGGACTCAGCCTACGAGCAGTACTTC. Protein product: CASSYRDSAYEQYF.

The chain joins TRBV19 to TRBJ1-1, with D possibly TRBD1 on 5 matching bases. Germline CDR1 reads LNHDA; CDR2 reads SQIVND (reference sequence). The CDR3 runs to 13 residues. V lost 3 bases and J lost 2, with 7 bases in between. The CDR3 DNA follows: TGTGCCAGTAGTATGACAGTTAACACTGAAGCTTTCTTT. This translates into CASSMTVNTEAFF.

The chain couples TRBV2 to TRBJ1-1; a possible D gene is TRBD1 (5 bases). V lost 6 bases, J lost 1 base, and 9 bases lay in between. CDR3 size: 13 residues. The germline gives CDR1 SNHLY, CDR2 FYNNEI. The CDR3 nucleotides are TGTGCCAGCAGCGCGGGACGGAACACTGAAGCTTTCTTT. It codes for CASSAGRNTEAFF.

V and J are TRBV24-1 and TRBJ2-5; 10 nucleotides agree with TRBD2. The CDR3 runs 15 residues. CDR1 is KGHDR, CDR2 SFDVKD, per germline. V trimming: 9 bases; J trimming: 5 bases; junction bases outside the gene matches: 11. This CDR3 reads CATSSWTSGGETQYF. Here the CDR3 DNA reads TGTGCCACCTCGTCGTGGACTAGCGGCGGGGAGACCCAGTACTTC.

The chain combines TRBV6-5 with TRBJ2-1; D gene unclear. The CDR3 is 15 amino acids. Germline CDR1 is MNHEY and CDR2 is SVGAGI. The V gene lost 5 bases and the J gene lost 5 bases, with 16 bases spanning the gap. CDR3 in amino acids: CASSPMPLAHNEQFF. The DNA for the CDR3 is TGTGCCAGCAGTCCCATGCCCCTGGCCCACAATGAGCAGTTCTTC.

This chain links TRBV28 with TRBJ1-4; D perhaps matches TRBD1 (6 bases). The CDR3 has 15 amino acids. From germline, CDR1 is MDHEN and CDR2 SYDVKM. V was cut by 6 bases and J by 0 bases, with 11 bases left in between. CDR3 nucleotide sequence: TGTGCCAGCAGCCCTACAGGGACAACTAATGAAAAACTGTTTTTT. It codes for CASSPTGTTNEKLFF.

The CDR3 sequence is CAIRQGYEQYF. The CDR3 region has the DNA TGTGCCATTCGACAGGGCTACGAGCAGTACTTC. This chain joins TRBV10-3 and TRBJ2-7; 7 bases are a match to TRBD1. The J segment lost 3 bases and the V segment lost 9 bases, leaving 2 bases of the junction unmatched. Germline V gene data show CDR1 as ENHRY and CDR2 as SYGVKD. The CDR3 is made up of 11 amino acids.

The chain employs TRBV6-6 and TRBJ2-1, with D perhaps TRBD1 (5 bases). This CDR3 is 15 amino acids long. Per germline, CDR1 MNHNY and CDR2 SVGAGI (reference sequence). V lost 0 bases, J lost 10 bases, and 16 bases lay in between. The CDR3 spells CASSYSTPRYREQFF. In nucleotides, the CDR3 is TGTGCCAGCAGTTACTCGACACCCCGTTACAGGGAGCAGTTCTTC.

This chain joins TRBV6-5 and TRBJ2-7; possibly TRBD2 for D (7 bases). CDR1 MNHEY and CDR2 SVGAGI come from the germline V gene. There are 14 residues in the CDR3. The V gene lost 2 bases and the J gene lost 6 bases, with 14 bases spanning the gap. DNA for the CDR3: TGTGCCAGCAGTTACCCCCAGAGGGGGGGCGAGCAGTACTTC. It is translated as CASSYPQRGGEQYF.

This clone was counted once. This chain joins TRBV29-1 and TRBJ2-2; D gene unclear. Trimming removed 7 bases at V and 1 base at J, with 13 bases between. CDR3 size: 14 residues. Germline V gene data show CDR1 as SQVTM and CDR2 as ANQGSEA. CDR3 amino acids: CSGVVERNTGELFF. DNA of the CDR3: TGCAGCGGTGTAGTAGAGCGGAACACCGGGGAGCTGTTTTTT.

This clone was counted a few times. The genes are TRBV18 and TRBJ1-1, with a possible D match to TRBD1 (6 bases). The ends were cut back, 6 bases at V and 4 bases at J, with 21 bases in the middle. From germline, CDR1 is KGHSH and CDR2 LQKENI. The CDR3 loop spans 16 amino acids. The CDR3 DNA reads TGTGCCAGCTCCCCTCAGGGGCGCGGGTTGATCACTGAAGCTTTCTTT. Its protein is CASSPQGRGLITEAFF.

CDR3 in DNA: TGCGCCAGCAGTCAATCGAGGGACAGGGGGGACGAGCAGTACTTC. As protein: CASSQSRDRGDEQYF. J is TRBJ2-7 and V is TRBV23-1; 11 bases agree with TRBD1. TRBV23-1 is marked as an open reading frame, function uncertain. The CDR3 extends over 15 amino acids. Germline trimming cut 0 bases from V and 5 bases from J; bases unmatched to any gene: 3.

The DNA of the CDR3 is TGTGCCAGCAGTTTATATGGTCGAGGACTAGGAGGCCCCTACGAGCAGTACTTC. Translation: CASSLYGRGLGGPYEQYF. The J gene is TRBJ2-7, the V gene TRBV27, with TRBD2 matching 7 bases. Germline trimming cut 1 base from V and 2 bases from J; bases unmatched to any gene: 14. The CDR3 totals 18 residues. Germline values: CDR1 MNHEY, CDR2 SMNVEV (reference sequence).

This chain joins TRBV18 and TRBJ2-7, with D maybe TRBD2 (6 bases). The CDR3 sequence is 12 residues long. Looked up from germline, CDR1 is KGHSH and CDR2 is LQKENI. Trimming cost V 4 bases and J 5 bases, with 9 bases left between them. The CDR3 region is CASSRGEDEQYV. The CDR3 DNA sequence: TGTGCCAGCTCACGAGGGGAGGACGAGCAGTACGTC.

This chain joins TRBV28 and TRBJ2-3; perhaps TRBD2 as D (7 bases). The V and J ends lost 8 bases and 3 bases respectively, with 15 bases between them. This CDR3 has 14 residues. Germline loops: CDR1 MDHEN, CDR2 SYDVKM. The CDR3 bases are TGTGCCAGCGGGAGGGGGAGTAGTACAGATACGCAGTATTTT. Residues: CASGRGSSTDTQYF. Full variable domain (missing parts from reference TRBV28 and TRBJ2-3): DVKVTQSSRYLVKRTGEKVFLECVQDMDHENMFWYRQDPGLGLRLIYFSYDVKMKEKGDIPEGYSVSREKKERFSLILESASTNQTSMYLCASGRGSSTDTQYFGPGTRLTVL.

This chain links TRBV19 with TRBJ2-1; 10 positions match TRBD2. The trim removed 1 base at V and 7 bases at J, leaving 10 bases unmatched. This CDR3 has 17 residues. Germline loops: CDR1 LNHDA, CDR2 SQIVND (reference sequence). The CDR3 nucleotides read TGTGCCAGTAGTATAGCCCCACTAGCGGGACCGGGGAATGAGCAGTTCTTC. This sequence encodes CASSIAPLAGPGNEQFF.

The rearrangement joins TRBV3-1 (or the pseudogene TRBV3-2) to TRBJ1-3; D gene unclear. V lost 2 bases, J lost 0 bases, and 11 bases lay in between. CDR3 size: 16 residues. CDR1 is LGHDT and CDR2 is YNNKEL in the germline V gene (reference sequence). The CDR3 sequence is CASSQSTGASGNTIYF. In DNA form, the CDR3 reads TGTGCCAGCAGCCAATCGACGGGAGCCTCTGGAAACACCATATATTTT.

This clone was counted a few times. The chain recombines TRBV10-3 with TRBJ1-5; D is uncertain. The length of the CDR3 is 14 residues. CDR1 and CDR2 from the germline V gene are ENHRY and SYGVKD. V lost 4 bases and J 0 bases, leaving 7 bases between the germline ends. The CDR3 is CAISGEGSNQPQHF. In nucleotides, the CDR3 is TGTGCCATCAGTGGAGAGGGTAGCAATCAGCCCCAGCATTTT.

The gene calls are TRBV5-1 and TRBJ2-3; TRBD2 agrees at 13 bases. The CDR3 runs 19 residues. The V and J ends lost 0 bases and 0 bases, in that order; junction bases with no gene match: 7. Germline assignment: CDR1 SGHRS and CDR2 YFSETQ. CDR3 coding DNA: TGCGCCAGCAGCTTGGCACTAGCGGGAGGGCCGACGAGCACAGATACGCAGTATTTT. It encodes CASSLALAGGPTSTDTQYF.

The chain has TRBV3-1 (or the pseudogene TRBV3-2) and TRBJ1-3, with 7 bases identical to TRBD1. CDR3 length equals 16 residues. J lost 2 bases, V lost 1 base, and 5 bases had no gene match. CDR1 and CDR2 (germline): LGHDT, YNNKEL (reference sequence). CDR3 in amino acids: CASSQALTGAGNTIYF. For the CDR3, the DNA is TGTGCCAGCAGCCAAGCCCTCACAGGGGCTGGAAACACCATATATTTT.

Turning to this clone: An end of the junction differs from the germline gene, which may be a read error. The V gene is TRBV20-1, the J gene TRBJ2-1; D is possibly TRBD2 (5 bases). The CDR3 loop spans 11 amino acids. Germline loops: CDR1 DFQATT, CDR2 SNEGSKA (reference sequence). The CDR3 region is CSAERAQSALF. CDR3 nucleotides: TGCAGTGCTGAGAGGGCCCAATCTGCACTCTTC.

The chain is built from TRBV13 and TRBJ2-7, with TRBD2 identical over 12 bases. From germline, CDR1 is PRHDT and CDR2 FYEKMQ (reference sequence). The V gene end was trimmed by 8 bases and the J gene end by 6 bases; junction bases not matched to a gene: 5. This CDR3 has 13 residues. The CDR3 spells CASGLAGSTEQYF. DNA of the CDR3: TGTGCCAGCGGACTAGCGGGATCCACCGAGCAGTACTTC.

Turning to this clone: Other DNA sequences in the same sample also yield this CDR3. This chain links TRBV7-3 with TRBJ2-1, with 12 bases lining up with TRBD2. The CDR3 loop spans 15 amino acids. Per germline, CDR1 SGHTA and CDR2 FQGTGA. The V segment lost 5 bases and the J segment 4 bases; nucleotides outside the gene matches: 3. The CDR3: CASSPTSGGYNEQFF. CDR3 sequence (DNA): TGTGCCAGCAGCCCGACTAGCGGGGGATACAATGAGCAGTTCTTC.

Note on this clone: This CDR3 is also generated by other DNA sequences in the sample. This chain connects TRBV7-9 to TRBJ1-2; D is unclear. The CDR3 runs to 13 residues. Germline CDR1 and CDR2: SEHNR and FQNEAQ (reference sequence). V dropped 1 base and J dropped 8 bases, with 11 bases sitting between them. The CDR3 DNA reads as TGTGCCAGCAGCTTAGAAGGCCTAGGAGGCTACACCTTC. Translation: CASSLEGLGGYTF.

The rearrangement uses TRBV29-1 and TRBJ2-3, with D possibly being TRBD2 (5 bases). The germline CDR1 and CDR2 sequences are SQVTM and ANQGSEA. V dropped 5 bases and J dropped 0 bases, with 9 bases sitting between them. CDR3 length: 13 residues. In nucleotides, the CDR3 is TGCAGCGTTCCAGGACTGAGCACAGATACGCAGTATTTT. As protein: CSVPGLSTDTQYF.

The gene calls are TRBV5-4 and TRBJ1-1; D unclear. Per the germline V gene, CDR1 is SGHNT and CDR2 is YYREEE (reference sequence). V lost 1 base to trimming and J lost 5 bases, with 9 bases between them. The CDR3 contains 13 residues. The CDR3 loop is CASSLTRVTEAFF. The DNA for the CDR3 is TGTGCCAGCAGCTTGACTAGGGTGACTGAAGCTTTCTTT. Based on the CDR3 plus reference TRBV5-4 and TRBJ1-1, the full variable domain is ETGVTQSPTHLIKTRGQQVTLRCSSQSGHNTVSWYQQALGQGPQFIFQYYREEENGRGNFPPRFSGLQFPNYSSELNVNALELDDSALYLCASSLTRVTEAFFGQGTRLTVV.

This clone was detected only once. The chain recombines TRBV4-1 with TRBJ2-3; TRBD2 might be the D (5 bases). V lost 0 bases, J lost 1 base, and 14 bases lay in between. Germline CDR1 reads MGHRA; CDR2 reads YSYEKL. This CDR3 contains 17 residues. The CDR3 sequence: CASSQDLRAVRTDTQYF. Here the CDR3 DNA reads TGCGCCAGCAGCCAAGATCTTAGAGCGGTTCGCACAGATACGCAGTATTTT.